The sequence of this T cell receptor beta chain was determined in a study of blood T cell repertoires in COVID-19. Between the trimmed V and J ends, which lost 6 bases and 8 bases, there was a span of 16 bases. CDR1 MDHEN and CDR2 SYDVKM come from the germline V gene. The CDR3 sequence is 13 residues long. Assay used: immunoSEQ multiplex PCR; TCRdb lists only in-frame clones, some missing. This table holds 95,000 to 100,000 clones, 84% found once. The sample was peripheral blood. The chain carries TRBV28 and TRBJ1-2; unclear D gene. This sequence was found in a woman in her sixties or seventies with acute or convalescent COVID-19. CDR3 nucleotide sequence: TGTGCCAGCAGGACTACCCCGCCGGGCGGCTACACCTTC. It specifies CASRTTPPGGYTF.